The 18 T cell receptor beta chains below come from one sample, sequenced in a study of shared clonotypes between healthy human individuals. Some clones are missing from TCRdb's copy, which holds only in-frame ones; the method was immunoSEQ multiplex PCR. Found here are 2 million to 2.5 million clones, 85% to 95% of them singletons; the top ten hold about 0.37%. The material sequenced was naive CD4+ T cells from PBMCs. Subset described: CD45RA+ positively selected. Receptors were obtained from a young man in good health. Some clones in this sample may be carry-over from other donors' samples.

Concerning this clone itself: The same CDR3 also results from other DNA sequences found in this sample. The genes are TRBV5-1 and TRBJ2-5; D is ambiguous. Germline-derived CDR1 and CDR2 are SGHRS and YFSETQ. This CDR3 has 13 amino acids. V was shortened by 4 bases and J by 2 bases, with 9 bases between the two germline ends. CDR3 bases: TGCGCCAGCAGCCCCACGGTACAAGAGACCCAGTACTTC. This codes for CASSPTVQETQYF.

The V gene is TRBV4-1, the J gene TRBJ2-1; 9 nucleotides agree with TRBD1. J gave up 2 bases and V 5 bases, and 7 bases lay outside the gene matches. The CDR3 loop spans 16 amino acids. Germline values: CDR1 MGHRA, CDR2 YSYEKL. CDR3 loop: CASSWDRDRAYNEQFF. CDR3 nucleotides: TGCGCCAGCAGCTGGGACCGGGACAGGGCCTACAATGAGCAGTTCTTC.

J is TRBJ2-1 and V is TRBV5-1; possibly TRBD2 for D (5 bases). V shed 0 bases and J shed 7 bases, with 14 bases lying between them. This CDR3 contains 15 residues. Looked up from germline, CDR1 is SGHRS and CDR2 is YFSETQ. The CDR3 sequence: CASSLGGSTSNEQFF. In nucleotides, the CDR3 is TGCGCCAGCAGCTTGGGTGGGAGTACGTCTAATGAGCAGTTCTTC.

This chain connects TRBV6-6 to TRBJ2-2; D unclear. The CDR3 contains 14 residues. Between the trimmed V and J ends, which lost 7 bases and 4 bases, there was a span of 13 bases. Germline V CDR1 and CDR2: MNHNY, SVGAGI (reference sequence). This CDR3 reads CASTHPVPTGELFF. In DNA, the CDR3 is TGTGCCAGCACCCACCCAGTACCCACCGGGGAGCTGTTTTTT.

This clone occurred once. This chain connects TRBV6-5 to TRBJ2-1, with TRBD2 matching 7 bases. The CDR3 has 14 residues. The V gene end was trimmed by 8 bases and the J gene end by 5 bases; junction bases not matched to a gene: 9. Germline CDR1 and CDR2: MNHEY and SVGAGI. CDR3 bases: TGTGCCAGCTTCCGGGACTACTACCACAATGAGCAGTTCTTC. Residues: CASFRDYYHNEQFF.

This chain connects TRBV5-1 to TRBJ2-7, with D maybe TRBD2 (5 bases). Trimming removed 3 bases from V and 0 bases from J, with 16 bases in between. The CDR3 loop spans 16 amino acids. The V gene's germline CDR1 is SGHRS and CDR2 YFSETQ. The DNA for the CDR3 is TGCGCCAGCAGCTCTGACCCTAGCTCGAGCTCCTACGAGCAGTACTTC. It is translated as CASSSDPSSSSYEQYF.

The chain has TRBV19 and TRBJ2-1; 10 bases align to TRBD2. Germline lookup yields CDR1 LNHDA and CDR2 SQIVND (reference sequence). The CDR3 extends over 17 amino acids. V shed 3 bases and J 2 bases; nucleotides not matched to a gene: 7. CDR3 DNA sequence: TGTGCCAGTAGTATCAGGGGACTAGCGTCCGCCTACAATGAGCAGTTCTTC. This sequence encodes CASSIRGLASAYNEQFF.

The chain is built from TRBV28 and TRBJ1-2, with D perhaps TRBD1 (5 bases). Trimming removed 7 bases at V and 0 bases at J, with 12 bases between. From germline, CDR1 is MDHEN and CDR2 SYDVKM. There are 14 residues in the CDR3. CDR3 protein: CASNGGATNYGYTF. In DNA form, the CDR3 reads TGTGCCAGCAATGGAGGGGCTACTAACTATGGCTACACCTTC.

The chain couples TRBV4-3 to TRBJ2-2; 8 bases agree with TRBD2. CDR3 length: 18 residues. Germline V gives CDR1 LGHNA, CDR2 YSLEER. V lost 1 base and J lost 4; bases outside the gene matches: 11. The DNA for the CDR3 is TGCGCCAGCAGCCAAGGGAGGGTTAACGGGAGGGGCACCGGGGAGCTGTTTTTT. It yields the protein CASSQGRVNGRGTGELFF.

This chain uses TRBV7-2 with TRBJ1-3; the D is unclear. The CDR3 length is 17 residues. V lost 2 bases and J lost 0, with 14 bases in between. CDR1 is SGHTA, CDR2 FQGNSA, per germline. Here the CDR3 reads CASSLLGRLSSGNTIYF. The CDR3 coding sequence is TGTGCCAGCAGCTTATTGGGCAGACTCTCCTCTGGAAACACCATATATTTT.

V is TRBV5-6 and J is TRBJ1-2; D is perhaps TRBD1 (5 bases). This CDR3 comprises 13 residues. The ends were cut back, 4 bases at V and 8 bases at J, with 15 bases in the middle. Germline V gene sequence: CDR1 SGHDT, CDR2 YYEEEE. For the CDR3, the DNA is TGTGCCAGCAGCCCCACCCGGCGGGACGGCTACACCTTC. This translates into CASSPTRRDGYTF.

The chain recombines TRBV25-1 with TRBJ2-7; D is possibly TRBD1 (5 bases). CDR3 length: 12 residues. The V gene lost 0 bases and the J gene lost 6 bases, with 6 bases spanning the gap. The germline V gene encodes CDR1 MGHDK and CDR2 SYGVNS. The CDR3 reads CASSEYRGEQYF. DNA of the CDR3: TGTGCCAGCAGTGAATATAGGGGCGAGCAGTACTTC.

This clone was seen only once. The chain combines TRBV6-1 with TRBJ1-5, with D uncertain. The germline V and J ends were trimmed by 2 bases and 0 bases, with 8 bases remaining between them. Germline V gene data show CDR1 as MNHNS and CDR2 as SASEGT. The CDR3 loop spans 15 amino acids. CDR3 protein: CASSERSDSNQPQHF. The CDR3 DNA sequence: TGTGCCAGCAGTGAACGATCAGATAGCAATCAGCCCCAGCATTTT.

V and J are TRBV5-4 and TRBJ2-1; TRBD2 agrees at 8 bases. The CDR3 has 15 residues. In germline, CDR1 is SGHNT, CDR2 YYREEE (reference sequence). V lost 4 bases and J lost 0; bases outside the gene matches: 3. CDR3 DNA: TGTGCCAGCAGCCCGCGGGAGGTCTCCTACAATGAGCAGTTCTTC. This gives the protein CASSPREVSYNEQFF.

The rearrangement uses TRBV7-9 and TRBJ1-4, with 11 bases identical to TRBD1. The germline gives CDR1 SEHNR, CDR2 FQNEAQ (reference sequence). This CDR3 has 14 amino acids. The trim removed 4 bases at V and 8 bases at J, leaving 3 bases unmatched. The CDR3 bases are TGTGCCAGCAGCTCGGACAGGGGGCAGGAAAAACTGTTTTTT. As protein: CASSSDRGQEKLFF.

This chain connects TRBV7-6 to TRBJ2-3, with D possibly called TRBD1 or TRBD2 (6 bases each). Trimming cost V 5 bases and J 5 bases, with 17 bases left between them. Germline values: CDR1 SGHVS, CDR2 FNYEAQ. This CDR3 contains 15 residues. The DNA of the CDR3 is TGTGCCAGCAGCCCTGCGGGCAGGGGAGGAGATACGCAGTATTTT. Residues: CASSPAGRGGDTQYF.

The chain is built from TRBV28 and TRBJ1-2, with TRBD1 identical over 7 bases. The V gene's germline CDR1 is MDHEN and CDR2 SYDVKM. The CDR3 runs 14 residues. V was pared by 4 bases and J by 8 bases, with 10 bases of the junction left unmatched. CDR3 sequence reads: CASSSPGQGVGYTF. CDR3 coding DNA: TGTGCCAGCAGTTCCCCCGGGCAGGGGGTGGGCTACACCTTC.

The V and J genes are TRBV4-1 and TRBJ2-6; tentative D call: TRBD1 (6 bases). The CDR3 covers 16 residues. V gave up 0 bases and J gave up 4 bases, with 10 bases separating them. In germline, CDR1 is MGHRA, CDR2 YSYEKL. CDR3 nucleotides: TGCGCCAGCAGCCAAGAAGGGGGTTCCGGGGCCAACGTCCTGACTTTC. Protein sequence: CASSQEGGSGANVLTF.